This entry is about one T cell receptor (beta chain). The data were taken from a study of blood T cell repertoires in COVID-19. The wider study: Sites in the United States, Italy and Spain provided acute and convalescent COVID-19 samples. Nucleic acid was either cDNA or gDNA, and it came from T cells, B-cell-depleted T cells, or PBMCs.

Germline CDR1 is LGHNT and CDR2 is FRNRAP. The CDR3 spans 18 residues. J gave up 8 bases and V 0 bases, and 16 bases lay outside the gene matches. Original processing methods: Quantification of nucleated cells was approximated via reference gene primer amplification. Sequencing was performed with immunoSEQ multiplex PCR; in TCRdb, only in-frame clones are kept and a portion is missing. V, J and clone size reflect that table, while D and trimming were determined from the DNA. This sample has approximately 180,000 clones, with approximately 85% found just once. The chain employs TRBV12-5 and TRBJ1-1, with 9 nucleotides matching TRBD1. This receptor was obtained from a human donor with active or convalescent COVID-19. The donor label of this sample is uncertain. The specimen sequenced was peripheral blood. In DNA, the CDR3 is TGTGCTAGTGGTTTGGTACACGCAACCGGGACAGGGTTACTCGAAGCTTTCTTT. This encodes CASGLVHATGTGLLEAFF.